The 3 T cell receptor beta chains below come from one sample, sequenced in a study of low-dose radiotherapy and immunotherapy resistance in tumors. Time point indicated: after trial treatment. As for treatment: LDRT plus nivolumab, ipilimumab, low-dose cyclophosphamide and aspirin (RACIN trial). TRAV- and TRBV-specific primers, spanning alpha and beta chains, primed first-strand cDNA. Amplification, which lasted roughly 20 PCR cycles, used a constant-region primer and V-primer adapter to amplify TCRs. TCRdb independently ran MiXCR on the reads; one entry per CDR3 protein. The profile covers 100,000 or so distinct CDR3 sequences, with about 20% appearing a single time and roughly 3.9% taken by the ten largest. The starting material was PBMCs, obtained after low-dose radiotherapy plus immunotherapy. The receptor set was obtained from a male donor with prostate cancer.

Many counts were recorded for this clonotype. The chain joins TRBV5-4 to TRBJ2-7, with a weak D call TRBD1 (6 bases). Trimming shortened V by 3 bases and J by 6 bases, and 13 bases separated the two germline ends. The CDR3 sequence is 13 residues long. Germline-derived CDR1 and CDR2 are SGHNT and YYREEE (reference sequence). As DNA, the CDR3 is TGTGCCAGCAGCTGGGTACAGGGCGGCGAGCAGTACTTC. Translating it yields CASSWVQGGEQYF.

This clonotype was detected ten times or more. The chain is built from TRBV6-2 or TRBV6-3 and TRBJ2-7; a possible D gene is TRBD2 (6 bases). Germline CDR1 is MNHEY and CDR2 is SVGEGT. The CDR3 totals 14 residues. V dropped 6 bases and J dropped 6 bases, with 18 bases sitting between them. The CDR3 here is CASRSGGSLSEQYF. The CDR3 DNA is TGTGCCAGCAGGTCTGGGGGGTCCCTCTCCGAGCAGTACTTC.

This clonotype has a count of ten or more. The chain employs TRBV5-1 and TRBJ2-3; 10 bases match TRBD2. Germline CDR1 reads SGHRS; CDR2 reads YFSETQ. There are 17 residues in the CDR3. Trimming at V came to 5 bases and at J to 6 bases, leaving 15 bases not matched to a gene. This chain's CDR3 is CASRGGTSEVTWDTQYF. CDR3 nucleotide sequence: TGCGCCAGCAGGGGCGGGACTAGCGAGGTGACTTGGGATACGCAGTATTTT.